This T cell receptor (beta chain) was retrieved from a study of identical twins. A universal primer site arose from template switching, and cDNA bore unique molecular identifiers. TCRdb ran MiXCR on the 5' RACE reads and lists one entry per CDR3 protein. The sample shows around 340,000 distinct CDR3 sequences, 9% to 15% of them seen only once. Between the trimmed V and J ends, which lost 2 bases and 0 bases, there was a span of 8 bases. There are 15 residues in the CDR3. The germline V gene encodes CDR1 SGHAT and CDR2 FQNNGV. Comments on this clonotype: The antigen remains unidentified.

General study points: Cross-sectional statistics, not tracking of the same donors, supported the conclusions.

These data also featured in a second study, about yellow fever vaccine responses in identical twins.

What was sequenced was CD8+ T cells sorted from blood. The rearrangement uses TRBV11-2 and TRBJ1-5; no reliable D call. The TCR originated in a woman aged 18-30 years in good health. CDR3 sequence reads: CASSLNGNSNQPQHF. The DNA of the CDR3 is TGTGCCAGCAGCTTAAATGGGAATAGCAATCAGCCCCAGCATTTT.